This paragraph reports one TCR beta chain. The record originates from a study of shared clonotypes between healthy human individuals. At the level of the study: Participating donors consisted of two women and a few men aged 18 to 49.

All the donors were Caucasian adults who lived in Nashville, Tennessee. The CDR3 is 12 residues long. The germline V gene encodes CDR1 SGHKS and CDR2 YYEKEE (reference sequence). V was clipped by 2 bases and J by 2 bases, with 4 bases between them. Deep-level running was used for the assay. The material for each subset, its genomic DNA, was split evenly across several immunoSEQ plates. Only in-frame clones appear in the TCRdb table, and some are missing; sequencing was by immunoSEQ multiplex PCR. The sample has about 980,000 clones; about three quarters are singletons. This chain connects TRBV5-5 to TRBJ1-2, with D hard to call. This clonotype was sampled from a man between 18 and 29 years old in good health. The specimen was memory CD4+ T cells sorted from blood. Subset indicated: CD45RA-negative fraction. This CDR3 is CASSLQNYGYTF. The CDR3 bases are TGTGCCAGCAGCTTACAGAACTATGGCTACACCTTC.